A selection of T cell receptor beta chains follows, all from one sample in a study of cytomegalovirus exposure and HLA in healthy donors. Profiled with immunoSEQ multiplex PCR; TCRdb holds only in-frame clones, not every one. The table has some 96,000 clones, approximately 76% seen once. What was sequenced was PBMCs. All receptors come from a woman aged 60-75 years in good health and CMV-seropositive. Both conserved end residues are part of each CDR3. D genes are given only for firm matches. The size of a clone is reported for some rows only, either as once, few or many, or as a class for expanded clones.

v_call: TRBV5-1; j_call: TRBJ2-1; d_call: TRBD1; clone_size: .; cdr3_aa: CASSFPGQGGNEQFF; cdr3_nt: TGCGCCAGCAGCTTCCCGGGACAGGGAGGGAATGAGCAGTTCTTC
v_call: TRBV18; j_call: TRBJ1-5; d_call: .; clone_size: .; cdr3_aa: CASSPRGSFNQPQHF; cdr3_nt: TGTGCCAGCTCACCACGAGGCTCCTTCAATCAGCCCCAGCATTTT
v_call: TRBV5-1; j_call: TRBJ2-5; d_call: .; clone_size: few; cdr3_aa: CASSLGSEETQYF; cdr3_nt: TGCGCCAGCAGCTTGGGTTCGGAAGAGACCCAGTACTTC
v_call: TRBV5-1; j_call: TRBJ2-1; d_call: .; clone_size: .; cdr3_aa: CASSPNTGTYNEQFF; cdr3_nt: TGCGCCAGCAGCCCAAACACAGGAACCTACAATGAGCAGTTCTTC
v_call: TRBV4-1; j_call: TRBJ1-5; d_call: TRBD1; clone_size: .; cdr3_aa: CASSQLPGQISDQPQHF; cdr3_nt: TGCGCCAGCAGCCAATTGCCGGGACAGATTTCTGATCAGCCCCAGCATTTT
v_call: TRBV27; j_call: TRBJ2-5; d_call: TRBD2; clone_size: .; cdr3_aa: CASSSSGRPDPETQYF; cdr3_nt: TGTGCCAGCAGTTCTAGCGGGAGGCCCGATCCGGAGACCCAGTACTTC
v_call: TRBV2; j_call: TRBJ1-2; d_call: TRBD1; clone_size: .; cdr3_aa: CASNDGQGTNYGYTF; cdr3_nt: TGTGCCAGCAATGACGGACAGGGAACTAACTATGGCTACACCTTC
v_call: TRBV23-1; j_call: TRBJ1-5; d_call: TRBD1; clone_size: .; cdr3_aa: CASRLQGDQPQHF; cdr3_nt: TGCGCCAGCAGGCTACAGGGGGACCAGCCCCAGCATTTT
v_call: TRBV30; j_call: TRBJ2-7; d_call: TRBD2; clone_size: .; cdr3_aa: CAWRGGATSGTSGTGPYEQYF; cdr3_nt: TGTGCCTGGCGAGGTGGCGCAACCTCCGGGACTAGCGGAACTGGCCCCTACGAGCAGTACTTC
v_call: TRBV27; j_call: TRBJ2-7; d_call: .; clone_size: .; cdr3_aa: CASSLRGFSYEQYF; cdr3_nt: TGTGCCAGCAGCCTCCGGGGGTTCTCCTACGAGCAGTACTTC
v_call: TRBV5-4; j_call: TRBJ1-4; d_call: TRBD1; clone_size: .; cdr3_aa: CASSLRDRGGEKLFF; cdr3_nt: TGTGCCAGCAGCTTAAGGGACAGGGGAGGTGAAAAACTGTTTTTT
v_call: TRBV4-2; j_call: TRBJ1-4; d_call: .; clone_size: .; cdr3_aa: CASSHPLAPNEKLFF; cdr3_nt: TGTGCCAGCAGCCACCCACTAGCGCCTAATGAAAAACTGTTTTTT
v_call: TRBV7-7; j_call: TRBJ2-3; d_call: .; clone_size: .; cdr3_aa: CASSFSLKDTQYF; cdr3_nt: TGTGCTAGCAGCTTTAGTCTAAAAGATACGCAGTATTTT
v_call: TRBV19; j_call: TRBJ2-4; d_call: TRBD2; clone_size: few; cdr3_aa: CASTKGGLAGLAKNIQYF; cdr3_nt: TGTGCCAGTACCAAAGGGGGACTAGCGGGACTAGCCAAAAACATTCAGTACTTC
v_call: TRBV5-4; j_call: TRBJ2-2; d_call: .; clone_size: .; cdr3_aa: CASSPGGGGHTGELFF; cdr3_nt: TGTGCCAGCAGCCCTGGGGGAGGAGGTCACACCGGGGAGCTGTTTTTT
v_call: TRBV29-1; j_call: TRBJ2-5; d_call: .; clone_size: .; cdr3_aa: CSVEVEEETQYF; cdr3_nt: TGCAGCGTTGAAGTGGAGGAAGAGACCCAGTACTTC
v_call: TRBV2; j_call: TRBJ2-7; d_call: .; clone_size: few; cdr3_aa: CASSEGPMLEQYF; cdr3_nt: TGTGCCAGCAGTGAGGGGCCCATGTTGGAGCAGTACTTC
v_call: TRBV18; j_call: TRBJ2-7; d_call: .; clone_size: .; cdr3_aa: CASSPRPGEQYF; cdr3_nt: TGTGCCAGCTCCCCGCGGCCGGGGGAGCAGTACTTC
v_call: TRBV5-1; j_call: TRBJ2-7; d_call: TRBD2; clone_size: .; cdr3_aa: CASSSGLAGLSSYEQYF; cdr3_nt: TGCGCCAGCAGCTCGGGACTAGCGGGACTATCTTCCTACGAGCAGTACTTC
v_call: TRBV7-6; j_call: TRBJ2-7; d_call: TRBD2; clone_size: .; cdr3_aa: CASSSGLAGKQYF; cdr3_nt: TGTGCCAGCAGCTCGGGACTAGCGGGAAAGCAGTACTTC